This T cell receptor (beta chain) was sequenced during a study of T cells in Graves' hyperthyroidism and ophthalmopathy. Looked up from germline, CDR1 is SQVTM and CDR2 is ANQGSEA. The CDR3 covers 12 residues. V gave up 7 bases and J gave up 4 bases, with 13 bases separating them. Study-wide findings and caveats: Stable hyperthyroidism was told apart from ophthalmopathy by a model built on 13 V-J features. Most clonotypes expanded in the thyroid (above 0.001) were also present in blood.

Template material for amplifying TCR beta CDR3 regions consisted of RNA transcripts. When the TCR CDR3 underwent first-round RT-PCR, the HTBI primer set was used. TCRdb fed the multiplex PCR reads into MiXCR, producing one record per CDR3 protein. The table lists 500,000 to 650,000 distinct CDR3 sequences, approximately 14% of them singletons. To note about this clonotype: Its target is not known.

Researchers defined stable Graves' hyperthyroidism as no ophthalmopathy progression within 18 months. The sample taken for sequencing was blood. The sequence derives from a woman aged 40 to 55 with Graves' hyperthyroidism. This chain joins TRBV29-1 and TRBJ1-1; possibly TRBD1 for D (5 bases). In DNA form, the CDR3 reads TGCAGCGCCCTGTGGGGCGGCACTGAAGCTTTCTTT. This sequence encodes CSALWGGTEAFF.